This T cell receptor beta chain was retrieved from a study of OX40 agonist ivuxolimab in advanced cancers. Germline lookup yields CDR1 SEHNR and CDR2 FQNEAQ (reference sequence). The CDR3 extends over 14 amino acids. V was shortened by 4 bases and J by 2 bases, with 11 bases between the two germline ends. People who had autoimmune disease history or systemic immunosuppression were excluded. Researchers took blood at baseline, on cycle 4 day 1, and on cycle 7 day 1. General study findings and limits: CD4+ and CD8+ blood T cells expanded clonally by week 6 at 0.1 to 3.0 mg/kg. Determination of antigen specificity was not performed for the expanded peripheral T cells.

Some clones are missing from TCRdb's copy, which holds only in-frame ones; the method was immunoSEQ multiplex PCR. The data hold some 69,000 clones, with around nine tenths observed a single time. This clone was counted a single time. Its antigen is undetermined. This specimen was CD4+ or CD8+ T cells sorted from blood, taken in a trial of the OX40 agonist ivuxolimab. This chain joins TRBV7-9 and TRBJ2-5, with D perhaps being TRBD1 or TRBD2 (5 bases each). The sequence was obtained from an adult with an advanced solid tumor such as melanoma, head and neck, liver or kidney cancer. The CDR3, as DNA: TGTGCCAGCAGCTGGGGTGGGGGACAAGAGACCCAGTACTTC. Amino acid sequence: CASSWGGGQETQYF.